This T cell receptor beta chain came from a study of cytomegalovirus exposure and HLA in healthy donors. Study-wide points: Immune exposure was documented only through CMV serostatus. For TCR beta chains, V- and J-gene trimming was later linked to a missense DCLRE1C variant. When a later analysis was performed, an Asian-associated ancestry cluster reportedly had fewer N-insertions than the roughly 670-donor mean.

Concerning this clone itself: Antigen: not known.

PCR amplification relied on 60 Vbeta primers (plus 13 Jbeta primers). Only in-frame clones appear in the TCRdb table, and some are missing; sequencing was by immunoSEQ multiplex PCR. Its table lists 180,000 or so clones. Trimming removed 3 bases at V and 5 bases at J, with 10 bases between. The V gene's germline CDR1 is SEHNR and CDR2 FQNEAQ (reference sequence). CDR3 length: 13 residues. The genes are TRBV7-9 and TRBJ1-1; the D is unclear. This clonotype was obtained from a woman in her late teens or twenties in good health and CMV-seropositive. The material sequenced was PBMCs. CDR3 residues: CASSFAPRTEAFF. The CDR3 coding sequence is TGTGCCAGCAGCTTCGCACCGAGGACTGAAGCTTTCTTT.